This T cell receptor (beta chain) appears in the sequencing data of a study of long-term antiretroviral therapy in people with HIV. V lost 2 bases and J lost 5, with 10 bases in between. The germline V gene encodes CDR1 GTSNPN and CDR2 SVGIG (reference sequence). This CDR3 is built from 13 residues. Assay version v3.0 of immunoSEQ was used, and it was run at survey level. Clones were read by immunoSEQ multiplex PCR, and TCRdb kept only the in-frame ones, dropping some. The sample has 15,000 to 20,000 clones; 95% are singletons. The input for sequencing was unsorted PBMCs, taken approximately 11 years after starting antiretroviral therapy. This sequence was found in a man aged 25 to 45 with HIV. This rearrangement joins TRBV30 to TRBJ1-5, with D possibly being TRBD1 (5 bases). The CDR3, as DNA: TGTGCCTGGAGTAGGCAAGGGGATCAGCCCCAGCATTTT. Translated, it gives CAWSRQGDQPQHF.